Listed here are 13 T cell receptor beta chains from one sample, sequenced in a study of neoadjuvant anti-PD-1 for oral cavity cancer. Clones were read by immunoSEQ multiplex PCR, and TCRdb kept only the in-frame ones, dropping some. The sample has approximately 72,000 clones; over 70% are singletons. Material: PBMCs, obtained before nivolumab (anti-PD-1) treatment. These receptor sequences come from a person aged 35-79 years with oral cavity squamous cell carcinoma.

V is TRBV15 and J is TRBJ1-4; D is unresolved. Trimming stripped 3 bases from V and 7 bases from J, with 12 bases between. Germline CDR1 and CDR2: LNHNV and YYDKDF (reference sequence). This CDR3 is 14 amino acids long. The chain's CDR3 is CATSRAGAGEKLFF. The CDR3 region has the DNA TGTGCCACCAGCAGGGCGGGTGCGGGTGAAAAACTGTTTTTT.

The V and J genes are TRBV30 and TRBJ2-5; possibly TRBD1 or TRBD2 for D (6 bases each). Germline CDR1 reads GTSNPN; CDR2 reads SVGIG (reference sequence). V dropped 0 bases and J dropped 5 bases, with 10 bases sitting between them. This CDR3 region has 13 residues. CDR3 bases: TGTGCCTGGAGTGTACGGGGGCGCGAGACCCAGTACTTC. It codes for CAWSVRGRETQYF. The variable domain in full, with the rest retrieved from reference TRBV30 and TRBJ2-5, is SQTIHQWPATLVQPVGSPLSLECTVEGTSNPNLYWYRQAAGRGLQLLFYSVGIGQISSEVPQNLSASRPQDRQFILSSKKLLLSDSGFYLCAWSVRGRETQYFGPGTRLLVL.

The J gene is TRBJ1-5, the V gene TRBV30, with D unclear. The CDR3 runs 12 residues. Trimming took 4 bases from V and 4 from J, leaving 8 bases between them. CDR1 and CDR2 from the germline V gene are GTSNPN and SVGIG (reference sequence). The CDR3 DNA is TGTGCCTGGACAGACGGTAATCAGCCCCAGCATTTT. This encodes CAWTDGNQPQHF.

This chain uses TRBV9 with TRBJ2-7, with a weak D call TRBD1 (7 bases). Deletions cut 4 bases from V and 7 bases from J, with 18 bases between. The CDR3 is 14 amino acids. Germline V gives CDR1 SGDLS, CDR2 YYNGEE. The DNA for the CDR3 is TGTGCCAGCAGCCCGACGCCAGGGGGGTGGGAGCAGTACTTC. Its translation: CASSPTPGGWEQYF.

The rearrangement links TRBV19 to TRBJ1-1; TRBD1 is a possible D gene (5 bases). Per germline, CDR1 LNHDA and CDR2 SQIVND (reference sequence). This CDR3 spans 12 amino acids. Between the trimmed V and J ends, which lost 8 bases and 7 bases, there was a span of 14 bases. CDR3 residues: CASSQGTREAFF. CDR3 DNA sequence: TGTGCCAGTTCCCAGGGAACTCGTGAAGCTTTCTTT.

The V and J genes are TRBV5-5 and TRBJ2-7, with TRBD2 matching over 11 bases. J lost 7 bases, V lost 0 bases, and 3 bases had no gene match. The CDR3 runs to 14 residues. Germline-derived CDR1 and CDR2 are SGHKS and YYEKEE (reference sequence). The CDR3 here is CASSLALAGVEQYF. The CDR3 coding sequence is TGTGCCAGCAGCTTGGCACTAGCGGGAGTTGAGCAGTACTTC.

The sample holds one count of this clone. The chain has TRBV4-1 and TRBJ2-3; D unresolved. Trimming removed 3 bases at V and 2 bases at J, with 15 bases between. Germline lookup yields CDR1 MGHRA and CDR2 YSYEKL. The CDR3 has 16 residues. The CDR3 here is CASSQVALVNTDTQYF. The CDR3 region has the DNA TGCGCCAGCAGCCAGGTGGCACTGGTTAACACAGATACGCAGTATTTT.

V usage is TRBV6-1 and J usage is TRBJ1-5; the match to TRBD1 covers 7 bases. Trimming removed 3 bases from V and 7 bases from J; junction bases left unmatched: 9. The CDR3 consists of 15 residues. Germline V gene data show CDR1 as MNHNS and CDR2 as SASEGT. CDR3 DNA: TGTGCCAGCAGTGACGACAGGGTAAGGGGCCAGCCCCAGCATTTT. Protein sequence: CASSDDRVRGQPQHF.

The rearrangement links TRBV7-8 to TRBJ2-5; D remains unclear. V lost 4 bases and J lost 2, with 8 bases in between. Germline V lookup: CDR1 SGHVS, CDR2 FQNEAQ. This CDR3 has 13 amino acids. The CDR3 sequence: CASSSSGQETQYF. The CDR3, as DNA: TGTGCCAGCAGCTCCTCCGGGCAAGAGACCCAGTACTTC.

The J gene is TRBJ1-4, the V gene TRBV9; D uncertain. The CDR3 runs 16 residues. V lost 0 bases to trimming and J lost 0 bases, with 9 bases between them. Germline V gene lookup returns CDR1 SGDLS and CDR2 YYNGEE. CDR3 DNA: TGTGCCAGCAGCGTAGCTCCAGCCTCAACTAATGAAAAACTGTTTTTT. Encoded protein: CASSVAPASTNEKLFF.

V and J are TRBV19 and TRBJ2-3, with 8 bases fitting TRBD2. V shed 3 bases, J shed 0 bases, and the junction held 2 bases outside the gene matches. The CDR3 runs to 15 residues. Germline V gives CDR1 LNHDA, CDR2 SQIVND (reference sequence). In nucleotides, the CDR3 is TGTGCCAGTAGTATTCGGGGGGGAAGCACAGATACGCAGTATTTT. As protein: CASSIRGGSTDTQYF.

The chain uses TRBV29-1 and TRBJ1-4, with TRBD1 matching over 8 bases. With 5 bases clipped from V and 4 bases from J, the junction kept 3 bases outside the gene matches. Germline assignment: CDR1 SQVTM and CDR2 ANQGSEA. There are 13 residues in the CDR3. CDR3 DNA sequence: TGCAGCGTTCGGACAGGGCTTAATGAAAAACTGTTTTTT. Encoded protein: CSVRTGLNEKLFF. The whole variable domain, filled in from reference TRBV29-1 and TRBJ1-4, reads SAVISQKPSRDICQRGTSLTIQCQVDSQVTMMFWYRQQPGQSLTLIATANQGSEATYESGFVIDKFPISRPNLTFSTLTVSNMSPEDSSIYLCSVRTGLNEKLFFGSGTQLSVL.

The CDR3 loop is CSVSFGVYYEQYF. CDR3 DNA sequence: TGCAGCGTTTCCTTCGGGGTCTACTACGAGCAGTACTTC. The chain is built from TRBV29-1 and TRBJ2-7; maybe TRBD2 (5 bases). This CDR3 region has 13 residues. V lost 5 bases to trimming and J lost 3 bases, with 14 bases between them. CDR1 and CDR2 from the germline V gene are SQVTM and ANQGSEA.